This entry features one T cell receptor beta chain sequence. The target of this receptor is not known. An end of the junction differs from the germline gene, which may be a read error. The sample holds other DNA sequences that translate to the same CDR3. The sample is drawn from a study of metastatic and nonmetastatic thyroid tumors (TCRdb year 2020). For context, the study as a whole: Repertoires were compared across peripheral blood and tumor or nodule tissue samples from malignant and benign thyroid patients.

From the cysteine through the phenylalanine, the CDR3 covers 16 amino acids. The sequence is cut down to CDR3 DNA, 48 bases in frame from base 1. Per the germline V gene, SNHLY is the CDR1 and FYNNEI is the CDR2. The study at large found these results: In both blood and tumor samples, malignant tumors were reported to have significantly higher TCR beta diversity than benign nodules.

Library preparation used PCR. Sequencing relied on an Illumina HiSeq 4000. The TCR beta-chain CDR3 region of each patient was profiled by high-throughput sequencing. The published analysis was carried out like this. A classifier to discriminate distant-metastatic papillary thyroid cancer patients was built from CDR3 differences across clinicopathological groups. The Shannon index was used to assess repertoire diversity, and the Morisita-Horn index was used to assess tumor-blood repertoire similarity. TCRdb reanalyzed the raw reads on its own, using fastp at Q25 for trimming and MiXCR for clone calling, and kept in-frame beta chains. The V and J calls come from TCRdb's annotation, not from the publication. This sample comprises about 17,000 clones, approximately 25% of them detected only once. Roughly 22% of the sample lies in the top ten. None of the patients had been given any treatment before thyroid surgery. The study retrospectively analysed patient clinical samples collected from the early 2010s to the late 2010s using T-cell receptor beta sequencing.

The source material was tumor tissue. This clonotype was sampled from a female donor with papillary thyroid cancer or a benign thyroid nodule (not recorded which). Some clones in this sample may be carry-over from other donors' samples. The rearranged segments are TRBV2 and TRBJ2-3; TRBD2 fits 9 bases in the junction. At the DNA level, the sequence is TGTGCCAGCAGAACCCGAGCGGGGGGTGGCACGGATACGCAGTACTTT. Its protein is CASRTRAGGGTDTQYF.